This T cell receptor beta chain is drawn from a study of shared clonotypes between healthy human individuals. Method: immunoSEQ multiplex PCR; TCRdb's copy keeps in-frame clones and lacks some. This sample carries about 1 million clones, about 75% of them seen once, and the ten largest clones take 1.5%. The origin of this receptor is a man aged 18 to 35 in good health. Sequenced material: memory CD4+ T cells sorted from blood. Subset described: CD45RA-negative fraction.

The chain's CDR3 is CAISESSEGGREQYF. In nucleotides, the CDR3 is TGTGCCATCAGTGAGTCTTCCGAGGGCGGGAGGGAGCAGTACTTC. The V call is TRBV10-3, the J call TRBJ2-7; 8 nucleotides agree with TRBD2. CDR1 is ENHRY and CDR2 is SYGVKD in the germline V gene. Trimming at V came to 0 bases and at J to 7 bases, leaving 8 bases not matched to a gene. The CDR3 is 15 amino acids.